Following are 16 T cell receptor beta chains from one sample sequenced in a study of blood T cell repertoires in COVID-19. The protocol was immunoSEQ multiplex PCR, while the TCRdb copy is restricted to in-frame clones and leaves out a portion. Among roughly 250,000 clones listed, around 81% were seen once. Sequenced material: peripheral blood. These receptor sequences come from an older woman with active or convalescent COVID-19.

CDR3 coding DNA: TGTGCCGCCGGAACTAGCGCCCTTTCCTACGAGCAGTACTTC. It specifies CAAGTSALSYEQYF. This chain uses TRBV27 with TRBJ2-7; TRBD2 matches 7 bases. This CDR3 spans 14 amino acids. V shed 11 bases, J shed 1 base, and the junction held 11 bases outside the gene matches. Germline V CDR1 and CDR2: MNHEY, SMNVEV (reference sequence).

As for this clone: This CDR3 is also generated by other DNA sequences in the sample. The chain employs TRBV12-3 or TRBV12-4 and TRBJ1-5; D remains ambiguous. Trimming cost V 3 bases and J 5 bases, with 8 bases left between them. CDR3 size: 13 residues. CDR3 sequence: CASSFNRDQPQHF. DNA of the CDR3: TGTGCCAGCAGTTTCAACCGGGATCAGCCCCAGCATTTT.

This clone occurred once. The chain carries TRBV5-1 and TRBJ2-3; D possibly corresponds to TRBD2 (6 bases). V lost 0 bases to trimming and J lost 3 bases, with 11 bases between them. The length of the CDR3 is 15 residues. The V gene's germline CDR1 is SGHRS and CDR2 YFSETQ. The CDR3 here is CASSLDRGATDTQYF. The CDR3 bases are TGCGCCAGCAGCTTGGATCGCGGGGCAACAGATACGCAGTATTTT. Full variable domain (missing parts from reference TRBV5-1 and TRBJ2-3): KAGVTQTPRYLIKTRGQQVTLSCSPISGHRSVSWYQQTPGQGLQFLFEYFSETQRNKGNFPGRFSGRQFSNSRSEMNVSTLELGDSALYLCASSLDRGATDTQYFGPGTRLTVL.

Concerning this clone itself: This same CDR3 is encoded by further DNA sequences in the sample. The V call is TRBV6-5, the J call TRBJ1-5; 9 nucleotides agree with TRBD1. This CDR3 has 15 residues. Germline V lookup: CDR1 MNHEY, CDR2 SVGAGI. Trimming at V came to 6 bases and at J to 1 base, leaving 4 bases not matched to a gene. As DNA, the CDR3 is TGTGCCAGCAGAACAGGGGGCGCGAGCAATCAGCCCCAGCATTTT. Amino acids: CASRTGGASNQPQHF.

This chain links TRBV4-2 with TRBJ2-5; D may be TRBD2 (7 bases). In germline, CDR1 is LGHNA, CDR2 YNFKEQ. Between the trimmed V and J ends, which lost 1 base and 0 bases, there was a span of 9 bases. The CDR3 consists of 15 residues. This CDR3 reads CASSQAGGHQETQYF. In DNA, the CDR3 is TGTGCCAGCAGCCAAGCCGGGGGGCACCAAGAGACCCAGTACTTC.

The chain recombines TRBV12-3 or TRBV12-4 with TRBJ1-2; TRBD1 is a possible D gene (6 bases). CDR3 length equals 12 residues. Trimming pared 6 bases from V and 9 bases from J, leaving 14 bases between. This chain's CDR3 is CASRLLQGSYTF. CDR3 coding DNA: TGTGCCAGCAGACTTCTCCAGGGGAGCTACACCTTC.

The V and J genes are TRBV11-2 and TRBJ1-1, with TRBD1 matching over 8 bases. The CDR3 runs 14 residues. After removal of 3 bases from V and 1 base from J, the junction contained 1 base not matched to a gene. Germline V gene sequence: CDR1 SGHAT, CDR2 FQNNGV. CDR3 bases: TGTGCCAGCAGCTTTGGGACAGGGAACACTGAAGCTTTCTTT. As protein: CASSFGTGNTEAFF.

The chain joins TRBV9 to TRBJ1-2; maybe TRBD1 (5 bases). V shed 3 bases and J shed 4 bases, with 16 bases lying between them. CDR1 SGDLS and CDR2 YYNGEE come from the germline V gene. The CDR3 is 15 amino acids. CDR3 coding DNA: TGTGCCAGCAGCGCTACAGGATTCACCTTCTATGGCTACACCTTC. It yields the protein CASSATGFTFYGYTF.

The CDR3 loop reads CASSGGSGVTYEQYF. The CDR3 nucleotides read TGCGCCAGCAGTGGTGGTAGCGGCGTCACCTACGAGCAGTACTTC. This chain connects TRBV10-2 to TRBJ2-7, with TRBD2 as a possible D gene (6 bases). Germline CDR1 and CDR2: WSHSY and SAAADI. The CDR3 contains 15 residues. Between the trimmed V and J ends, which lost 4 bases and 2 bases, there was a span of 15 bases.

This clone was recorded a few times. The rearrangement uses TRBV7-3 and TRBJ2-5; 9 positions agree with TRBD2. With V trimmed by 5 bases and J by 5 bases, 15 bases remained unmatched. Germline V CDR1 and CDR2: SGHTA, FQGTGA. The length of the CDR3 is 17 residues. DNA of the CDR3: TGTGCCAGCAGCCGAGGCGGCAGCGGGGGGCAGAGGGAGACCCAGTACTTC. This sequence encodes CASSRGGSGGQRETQYF.

This clone was counted only a few times. This chain connects TRBV27 to TRBJ1-6; D is uncertain. The CDR3 has 15 amino acids. V lost 6 bases to trimming and J lost 3 bases, with 12 bases between them. Germline values: CDR1 MNHEY, CDR2 SMNVEV (reference sequence). In DNA, the CDR3 is TGTGCCAGCAGCCCACCGGGGATCTATAATTCACCCCTCCACTTT. It yields the protein CASSPPGIYNSPLHF.

V is TRBV5-1 and J is TRBJ1-1; the match to TRBD1 covers 7 bases. Losses at the gene ends were 4 bases for V and 1 base for J; bases not matched to a gene: 4. CDR1 is SGHRS, CDR2 YFSETQ, per germline. There are 14 residues in the CDR3. DNA for the CDR3: TGCGCCAGCAGCGCAGGGGGTGGGAACACTGAAGCTTTCTTT. Translating it yields CASSAGGGNTEAFF.

This chain joins TRBV6-5 and TRBJ1-2; the D is unclear. The germline gives CDR1 MNHEY, CDR2 SVGAGI. Deletions cut 8 bases from V and 4 bases from J, with 17 bases between. The CDR3 runs 14 residues. Here the CDR3 reads CASGPEGRVYGYTF. The CDR3 DNA reads TGTGCCAGCGGCCCCGAGGGTAGAGTCTATGGCTACACCTTC.

This chain connects TRBV5-5 to TRBJ2-5; D perhaps matches TRBD1 (5 bases). The CDR3 length is 15 residues. Germline CDR1 SGHKS, CDR2 YYEKEE (reference sequence). Between the trimmed V and J ends, which lost 1 base and 5 bases, there was a span of 15 bases. The CDR3 DNA sequence: TGTGCCAGCAGCTTGACCCAGGGAAGTTTTGAGACCCAGTACTTC. It translates to CASSLTQGSFETQYF.

This chain joins TRBV27 and TRBJ2-1, with TRBD2 matching over 9 bases. The trim removed 5 bases at V and 3 bases at J, leaving 2 bases unmatched. The CDR3 length is 14 residues. CDR1 is MNHEY, CDR2 SMNVEV, per germline (reference sequence). In nucleotides, the CDR3 is TGTGCCAGCAGTGCGGGGGGGGACTACAATGAGCAGTTCTTC. Its translation is CASSAGGDYNEQFF.

The chain has TRBV5-1 and TRBJ1-1; the D gene is possibly TRBD1 (5 bases). Per germline, CDR1 SGHRS and CDR2 YFSETQ. The CDR3 loop spans 14 amino acids. V lost 0 bases and J 5 bases, leaving 11 bases between the germline ends. CDR3 sequence reads: CASSLEVGRTEAFF. CDR3 DNA: TGCGCCAGCAGCTTGGAGGTGGGGCGAACTGAAGCTTTCTTT. Together with reference TRBV5-1 and TRBJ1-1, the CDR3 gives the full variable domain: KAGVTQTPRYLIKTRGQQVTLSCSPISGHRSVSWYQQTPGQGLQFLFEYFSETQRNKGNFPGRFSGRQFSNSRSEMNVSTLELGDSALYLCASSLEVGRTEAFFGQGTRLTVV.